These 15 T cell receptor beta chains were all obtained from the same sample, sequenced in a study of spatial heterogeneity in lung cancer. Specified time point: sample taken at primary tumor resection. Extraction of whole RNA from tumor, nontumor lung or frozen PBMC preceded unsorted sequencing. MiXCR, applied by TCRdb to the 5' RACE reads, yields one record per CDR3 protein. The profile shows 50,000 to 55,000 distinct CDR3 sequences, 6% to 9% of them singletons. Sequences were derived from PBMCs, sampled at surgery. The receptors derive from a female donor with early-stage non-small cell lung cancer.

This clonotype was counted at least ten times. The chain carries TRBV12-3 or TRBV12-4 and TRBJ1-3; possible D gene TRBD1, 5 bases. The CDR3 covers 15 residues. V gave up 0 bases and J gave up 7 bases, with 13 bases separating them. The CDR3 spells CASSLAGTRANTIYF. The CDR3 DNA reads as TGTGCCAGCAGTTTAGCGGGGACCAGGGCCAACACCATATATTTT.

This clonotype was seen only a few times. The chain links TRBV4-1 to TRBJ1-2, with D perhaps TRBD1 (6 bases). The V gene's germline CDR1 is MGHRA and CDR2 YSYEKL. The length of the CDR3 is 13 residues. V lost 2 bases and J 8 bases, leaving 12 bases between the germline ends. This CDR3 is CASSQTGLGGYTF. The CDR3 nucleotides are TGCGCCAGCAGCCAAACAGGGTTGGGCGGCTACACCTTC.

This clonotype was found a few times. This chain links TRBV30 with TRBJ2-2; no clear D. The germline V and J ends were trimmed by 7 bases and 0 bases, with 12 bases remaining between them. The V gene's germline CDR1 is GTSNPN and CDR2 SVGIG (reference sequence). This CDR3 has 14 residues. The DNA for the CDR3 is TGTGCCTCCCCTCGGAACACGAACACCGGGGAGCTGTTTTTT. Translating it yields CASPRNTNTGELFF.

The rearrangement links TRBV6-5 to TRBJ2-1; D might be TRBD1 (6 bases). CDR1 is MNHEY, CDR2 SVGAGI, per germline. V gave up 5 bases and J gave up 4 bases, with 9 bases separating them. This CDR3 has 13 amino acids. In nucleotides, the CDR3 is TGTGCCAGCAGTCCAGGGGTGTACAATGAGCAGTTCTTC. Its translation is CASSPGVYNEQFF.

This clonotype was detected ten times or more. The rearrangement links TRBV29-1 to TRBJ1-2; D uncertain. This CDR3 is built from 12 residues. The germline V gene encodes CDR1 SQVTM and CDR2 ANQGSEA. Trimming removed 3 bases at V and 8 bases at J, with 13 bases between. The CDR3 bases are TGCAGCGTTGAGAGGGAGGGTCGGGGCTACACCTTC. Translated: CSVEREGRGYTF.

This clonotype was counted at least ten times. V and J are TRBV12-3 or TRBV12-4 and TRBJ1-2, with D maybe TRBD1 (6 bases). V was clipped by 1 base and J by 8 bases, with 14 bases between them. The CDR3 runs to 14 residues. The DNA of the CDR3 is TGTGCCAGCAGTTTAGTCGGGACACCTTTCGGCTACACCTTC. Translating it yields CASSLVGTPFGYTF.

The chain carries TRBV28 and TRBJ1-6, with 9 bases fitting TRBD1. This CDR3 has 16 residues. After removal of 2 bases from V and 2 bases from J, the junction contained 1 base not matched to a gene. Germline CDR1 is MDHEN and CDR2 is SYDVKM. The CDR3: CASSLTGGPYNSPLHF. The CDR3 bases are TGTGCCAGCAGTTTAACAGGGGGCCCCTATAATTCACCCCTCCACTTT.

The CDR3 region is CASSTGQGVPTGELFF. The CDR3 DNA follows: TGCGCCAGCAGCACCGGACAGGGGGTGCCCACCGGGGAGCTGTTTTTT. The chain joins TRBV5-1 to TRBJ2-2, with 10 positions matching TRBD1. V shed 4 bases and J 4 bases; nucleotides not matched to a gene: 7. Germline assignment: CDR1 SGHRS and CDR2 YFSETQ. The CDR3 consists of 16 residues. Supplemented by reference TRBV5-1 and TRBJ2-2, the full variable domain reads KAGVTQTPRYLIKTRGQQVTLSCSPISGHRSVSWYQQTPGQGLQFLFEYFSETQRNKGNFPGRFSGRQFSNSRSEMNVSTLELGDSALYLCASSTGQGVPTGELFFGEGSRLTVL.

This clonotype has a count of ten or more. J is TRBJ2-2 and V is TRBV12-3 or TRBV12-4, with D possibly matching TRBD1 (5 bases). The V and J ends lost 5 bases and 4 bases respectively, with 5 bases between them. The CDR3 has 12 amino acids. CDR3 amino acids: CASSRGTGELFF. The CDR3 DNA sequence: TGTGCCAGCAGTAGGGGCACCGGGGAGCTGTTTTTT.

This clonotype was counted a few times. The V call is TRBV6-2 or TRBV6-3, the J call TRBJ2-5; 7 nucleotides agree with TRBD1. In germline, CDR1 is MNHEY, CDR2 SVGEGT. The J segment lost 7 bases and the V segment lost 5 bases, leaving 13 bases of the junction unmatched. The CDR3 spans 15 residues. This CDR3 reads CASSPGQPMYGTQYF. DNA of the CDR3: TGTGCCAGCAGTCCGGGACAGCCTATGTACGGGACCCAGTACTTC.

This clonotype showed up many times. V gene TRBV29-1 combines with J gene TRBJ2-3; a weak D match, TRBD2 (6 bases). Looked up from germline, CDR1 is SQVTM and CDR2 is ANQGSEA. V lost 3 bases, J lost 0 bases, and 13 bases lay in between. This CDR3 comprises 15 residues. CDR3 sequence (DNA): TGCAGCGTTGATCCCCGAGGGACTAGCACAGATACGCAGTATTTT. It encodes CSVDPRGTSTDTQYF.

This clonotype was recorded at least ten times. This chain uses TRBV6-5 with TRBJ2-1; 9 nucleotides agree with TRBD2. The CDR3 length is 14 residues. Germline V lookup: CDR1 MNHEY, CDR2 SVGAGI. The ends lost 6 bases at V and 7 bases at J; junction bases unmatched: 7. The chain's CDR3 is CASSPSGEWNEQFF. CDR3 in DNA: TGTGCCAGCAGCCCTAGCGGGGAGTGGAATGAGCAGTTCTTC.

The rearrangement links TRBV12-3 or TRBV12-4 to TRBJ2-5; D might be TRBD1 or TRBD2, each matching 6 bases. This CDR3 contains 14 residues. Deletions cut 6 bases from V and 2 bases from J, with 13 bases between. This CDR3 reads CASRVGGQQETQYF. The DNA for the CDR3 is TGTGCCAGCAGGGTCGGGGGACAACAAGAGACCCAGTACTTC.

This clonotype was seen repeatedly, ten times or more. A junction end diverges from the germline sequence, so it may reflect a read error. The chain joins TRBV29-1 to TRBJ1-2; TRBD1 matches at 9 bases. This CDR3 has 10 residues. Germline V lookup: CDR1 SQVTM, CDR2 ANQGSEA. The CDR3 loop reads CSVDTGTGNF. The CDR3 nucleotides are TGCAGCGTTGATACCGGGACAGGGAACTTC. The full variable domain, completed using reference TRBV29-1 and TRBJ1-2, is SAVISQKPSRDICQRGTSLTIQCQVDSQVTMMFWYRQQPGQSLTLIATANQGSEATYESGFVIDKFPISRPNLTFSTLTVSNMSPEDSSIYLCSVDTGTGNFGSGTRLTVV.

Ten or more counts support this clonotype. The chain links TRBV28 to TRBJ1-2, with D perhaps matching TRBD1 (5 bases). Germline-derived CDR1 and CDR2 are MDHEN and SYDVKM. The CDR3 runs 14 residues. Trimming took off 1 base at V and 2 bases at J, with 8 bases between the two ends. The CDR3 nucleotides read TGTGCCAGCAGTTTATCGGGGGGGAACTATGGCTACACCTTC. It codes for CASSLSGGNYGYTF.